One sample yielded the 29 T cell receptor beta chains listed below, sequenced in a study of blood T cell repertoires in COVID-19. Clones were sequenced by immunoSEQ multiplex PCR, and TCRdb holds only the in-frame ones, with some missing. There are some 120,000 clones in the sample; about 86% occur only once, and less than 20% lies in the top ten. The sequenced sample consisted of peripheral blood. The receptor source for this set is a woman aged 45 to 65 with acute or convalescent COVID-19.

The chain's CDR3 is CASSTGVTEAFF. The CDR3 DNA reads as TGTGCCAGCAGTACAGGGGTCACTGAAGCTTTCTTT. V is TRBV12-3 or TRBV12-4 and J is TRBJ1-1; 7 positions agree with TRBD1. The CDR3 has 12 residues. After removal of 5 bases from V and 4 bases from J, the junction contained 1 base not matched to a gene.

The J gene is TRBJ2-2, the V gene TRBV6-5; 8 positions match TRBD1. The junction had 6 bases not matched to a gene; V was cut back by 2 bases and J by 7 bases. The CDR3 length is 15 residues. Germline CDR1 reads MNHEY; CDR2 reads SVGAGI. The CDR3 DNA sequence: TGTGCCAGCAGTTACCGACAGGGGCGGGGCGGGGAGCTGTTTTTT. Protein: CASSYRQGRGGELFF.

The V call is TRBV7-8, the J call TRBJ2-7; 8 nucleotides agree with TRBD1. The V and J ends lost 5 bases and 6 bases, in that order; junction bases with no gene match: 12. The CDR3 is 15 residues long. Germline CDR1 SGHVS, CDR2 FQNEAQ. The chain's CDR3 is CASSMDRAEAGEQYF. CDR3 DNA: TGTGCCAGCAGCATGGACAGGGCCGAAGCGGGCGAGCAGTACTTC.

This chain uses TRBV5-8 with TRBJ2-1, with 10 positions matching TRBD2. Per the germline V gene, CDR1 is SGHTS and CDR2 is YDEGEE. Losses at the gene ends were 4 bases for V and 8 bases for J; bases not matched to a gene: 12. This CDR3 has 16 amino acids. This CDR3 reads CASSLRKRGGRDEQFF. The CDR3 DNA reads TGTGCCAGCAGCCTCCGAAAGCGGGGGGGCCGGGATGAGCAGTTCTTC.

V is TRBV19 and J is TRBJ2-2; D call uncertain. The CDR3 contains 18 residues. V shed 2 bases and J shed 4 bases, with 20 bases lying between them. Germline loops: CDR1 LNHDA, CDR2 SQIVND (reference sequence). The CDR3 sequence: CASSITPLYSSSTGELFF. The CDR3, as DNA: TGTGCCAGTAGTATAACCCCTCTTTATAGCTCGAGCACCGGGGAGCTGTTTTTT.

J is TRBJ2-5 and V is TRBV11-3; TRBD2 is a possible D gene (6 bases). The CDR3 runs 15 residues. Germline V CDR1 and CDR2: SGHNT, YENEEA. V was pared by 3 bases and J by 1 base, with 12 bases between. The DNA for the CDR3 is TGTGCCAGCAGCTTGGGCGGGGCGCCCCAAGAGACCCAGTACTTC. Residues: CASSLGGAPQETQYF.

The chain combines TRBV3-1 (or the pseudogene TRBV3-2) with TRBJ2-1, with 9 bases fitting TRBD2. With 1 base clipped from V and 9 bases from J, the junction kept 10 bases outside the gene matches. The CDR3 consists of 16 residues. Germline V gene sequence: CDR1 LGHDT, CDR2 YNNKEL (reference sequence). Here the CDR3 reads CASSQVRLAGETEQFF. Here the CDR3 DNA reads TGTGCCAGCAGCCAAGTAAGATTAGCGGGGGAAACTGAGCAGTTCTTC.

The chain joins TRBV3-1 (or the pseudogene TRBV3-2) to TRBJ2-1, with D perhaps matching TRBD1 (6 bases). The CDR3 length is 18 residues. V gave up 4 bases and J gave up 3 bases, with 22 bases separating them. Per the germline V gene, CDR1 is LGHDT and CDR2 is YNNKEL (reference sequence). This CDR3 is CASSRNSPGAVYYNEQFF. The CDR3 DNA sequence: TGTGCCAGCAGCCGAAATAGCCCAGGGGCCGTATACTACAATGAGCAGTTCTTC.

V usage is TRBV19 and J usage is TRBJ2-1, with TRBD2 matching over 7 bases. Looked up from germline, CDR1 is LNHDA and CDR2 is SQIVND (reference sequence). After removal of 4 bases from V and 4 bases from J, the junction contained 7 bases not matched to a gene. CDR3 size: 15 residues. Written as DNA, the CDR3 is TGTGCCAGTAGTACGGGCGGGGGATTGTACAATGAGCAGTTCTTC. Translation: CASSTGGGLYNEQFF.

This chain connects TRBV19 to TRBJ2-1, with TRBD2 matching 11 bases. In germline, CDR1 is LNHDA, CDR2 SQIVND (reference sequence). V trimming: 5 bases; J trimming: 7 bases; junction bases outside the gene matches: 7. CDR3 size: 15 residues. CDR3 loop: CASSASGGLSNEQFF. CDR3 bases: TGTGCCAGTAGTGCTAGCGGGGGGCTCTCTAATGAGCAGTTCTTC.

The rearrangement links TRBV6-2 or TRBV6-3 to TRBJ2-7, with D hard to call. The CDR3 totals 13 residues. The germline V gene encodes CDR1 MNHEY and CDR2 SVGEGT. Trimming left V 2 bases short and J 3 bases short, with 8 bases between. CDR3: CASSYRGFYEQYF. The CDR3 region has the DNA TGTGCCAGCAGTTACCGAGGATTCTACGAGCAGTACTTC.

The chain carries TRBV7-3 and TRBJ1-6; D is perhaps TRBD1 (5 bases). Germline-derived CDR1 and CDR2 are SGHTA and FQGTGA. Deletions cut 5 bases from V and 8 bases from J, with 10 bases between. The CDR3 is made up of 13 amino acids. The CDR3 reads CASSASRDSPLHF. The CDR3 DNA sequence: TGTGCCAGCAGCGCCTCCAGGGATTCACCCCTCCACTTT.

This rearrangement joins TRBV5-1 to TRBJ1-3; D may be TRBD1 (5 bases). This CDR3 has 16 amino acids. The V gene lost 4 bases and the J gene lost 0 bases, with 14 bases spanning the gap. The germline V gene has CDR1 SGHRS and CDR2 YFSETQ. This CDR3 is CASSLNVGGSGNTIYF. As DNA, the CDR3 is TGCGCCAGCAGCCTGAATGTGGGGGGCTCTGGAAACACCATATATTTT. Full variable domain (rest looked up from reference TRBV5-1 and TRBJ1-3): KAGVTQTPRYLIKTRGQQVTLSCSPISGHRSVSWYQQTPGQGLQFLFEYFSETQRNKGNFPGRFSGRQFSNSRSEMNVSTLELGDSALYLCASSLNVGGSGNTIYFGEGSWLTVV.

The rearrangement links TRBV10-1 to TRBJ1-6, with TRBD1 matching 10 bases. Germline V gene sequence: CDR1 WNHNN, CDR2 SYGVQD (reference sequence). The CDR3 is 17 residues long. The V segment lost 4 bases and the J segment 5 bases; nucleotides outside the gene matches: 8. DNA for the CDR3: TGCGCCAGCAGTGCCGGACCAGGGACAGGGGATAATTCACCCCTCCACTTT. Translated: CASSAGPGTGDNSPLHF.

The rearrangement links TRBV10-3 to TRBJ2-7; no firm D call. V shed 2 bases and J shed 2 bases, with 4 bases lying between them. Per the germline V gene, CDR1 is ENHRY and CDR2 is SYGVKD. The length of the CDR3 is 12 residues. This CDR3 is CAISEAAYEQYF. The CDR3 nucleotides are TGTGCCATCAGTGAGGCAGCCTACGAGCAGTACTTC.

The chain employs TRBV30 and TRBJ2-1, with 11 nucleotides matching TRBD2. CDR1 and CDR2 (germline): GTSNPN, SVGIG (reference sequence). Trimming at V came to 2 bases and at J to 8 bases, leaving 5 bases not matched to a gene. The CDR3 extends over 14 amino acids. CDR3 DNA sequence: TGTGCCTGGAGTTCTAGCGGGGGGCCGGATGAGCAGTTCTTC. The encoded protein is CAWSSSGGPDEQFF.

The CDR3 loop reads CASSRTSGSNTGELFF. The CDR3 DNA follows: TGTGCCAGCAGCCGTACTAGCGGCTCGAACACCGGGGAGCTGTTTTTT. The rearrangement uses TRBV6-2 or TRBV6-3 and TRBJ2-2; 8 positions match TRBD2. J gave up 0 bases and V 6 bases, and 6 bases lay outside the gene matches. Per the germline V gene, CDR1 is MNHEY and CDR2 is SVGEGT. CDR3 length: 16 residues.

The chain combines TRBV30 with TRBJ1-3, with unresolved D. Trimming shortened V by 0 bases and J by 3 bases, and 9 bases separated the two germline ends. This CDR3 contains 14 residues. CDR1 is GTSNPN, CDR2 SVGIG, per germline (reference sequence). The CDR3 spells CAWSVNSGGNTIYF. CDR3 nucleotide sequence: TGTGCCTGGAGTGTAAATAGTGGTGGAAACACCATATATTTT. The whole variable domain, remainder taken from reference TRBV30 and TRBJ1-3, is SQTIHQWPATLVQPVGSPLSLECTVEGTSNPNLYWYRQAAGRGLQLLFYSVGIGQISSEVPQNLSASRPQDRQFILSSKKLLLSDSGFYLCAWSVNSGGNTIYFGEGSWLTVV.

DNA for the CDR3: TGTGCCAGCAGCTTAGTTCGGGACACCTACAATGAGCAGTTCTTC. It is translated as CASSLVRDTYNEQFF. The chain carries TRBV11-2 and TRBJ2-1; D may be TRBD1 (6 bases). Germline lookup yields CDR1 SGHAT and CDR2 FQNNGV. The V and J ends lost 1 base and 2 bases respectively, with 9 bases between them. The CDR3 loop spans 15 amino acids.

The CDR3 nucleotides are TGTGCCAGCAGCCAAGAAAGGACCGCCGGGATCAATCAGCCCCAGCATTTT. Its protein product is CASSQERTAGINQPQHF. The chain uses TRBV14 and TRBJ1-5; D ambiguous. In germline, CDR1 is SGHDN, CDR2 FVKESK. The V end was cut by 0 bases, the J end by 3 bases, with 15 bases between. This CDR3 region has 17 residues. The variable domain in full, completed from reference TRBV14 and TRBJ1-5, reads EAGVTQFPSHSVIEKGQTVTLRCDPISGHDNLYWYRRVMGKEIKFLLHFVKESKQDESGMPNNRFLAERTGGTYSTLKVQPAELEDSGVYFCASSQERTAGINQPQHFGDGTRLSIL.

The chain recombines TRBV18 with TRBJ1-1; D is undetermined. This CDR3 contains 13 residues. V was pared by 2 bases and J by 5 bases, with 9 bases between. Germline V gene sequence: CDR1 KGHSH, CDR2 LQKENI. CDR3 amino acids: CASSPSTGTEAFF. The CDR3 nucleotides read TGTGCCAGCTCACCATCGACGGGGACTGAAGCTTTCTTT.

The chain joins TRBV5-1 to TRBJ1-5; D gene uncertain. V was shortened by 3 bases and J by 0 bases, with 4 bases between the two germline ends. Germline-derived CDR1 and CDR2 are SGHRS and YFSETQ. CDR3 length: 13 residues. The CDR3 spells CASSSDSNQPQHF. In DNA, the CDR3 is TGCGCCAGCAGCTCAGATAGCAATCAGCCCCAGCATTTT. Full variable domain (missing parts from reference TRBV5-1 and TRBJ1-5): KAGVTQTPRYLIKTRGQQVTLSCSPISGHRSVSWYQQTPGQGLQFLFEYFSETQRNKGNFPGRFSGRQFSNSRSEMNVSTLELGDSALYLCASSSDSNQPQHFGDGTRLSIL.

The chain employs TRBV28 and TRBJ1-1, with a tentative D call TRBD1 (6 bases). Per the germline V gene, CDR1 is MDHEN and CDR2 is SYDVKM. This CDR3 contains 11 residues. Trimming left V 7 bases short and J 8 bases short, with 11 bases between. CDR3 in DNA: TGTGCCAGCAATGGACAGACAGAAGCTTTCTTT. Translation gives CASNGQTEAFF.

The chain recombines TRBV4-1 with TRBJ1-1; D is ambiguous. Germline V gene data show CDR1 as MGHRA and CDR2 as YSYEKL. This CDR3 spans 13 amino acids. Trimming removed 0 bases at V and 2 bases at J, with 4 bases between. Here the CDR3 reads CASSQDPNTEAFF. The CDR3 DNA sequence: TGCGCCAGCAGCCAAGATCCTAACACTGAAGCTTTCTTT.

This chain uses TRBV10-3 with TRBJ1-2; tentative D call: TRBD1 (6 bases). The CDR3 is 16 amino acids. Germline CDR1 is ENHRY and CDR2 is SYGVKD. Trimming removed 0 bases from V and 4 bases from J, with 15 bases in between. CDR3 protein: CAISESGTRSSYGYTF. The CDR3 DNA follows: TGTGCCATCAGTGAGTCGGGGACAAGGTCCAGCTATGGCTACACCTTC.

The chain combines TRBV18 with TRBJ1-4; no reliable D call. Germline CDR1 is KGHSH and CDR2 is LQKENI. Trimming pared 1 base from V and 5 bases from J, leaving 11 bases between. The CDR3 totals 15 residues. In DNA form, the CDR3 reads TGTGCCAGCTCACCACGGGGAGTCTTGAATGAAAAACTGTTTTTT. Translating gives CASSPRGVLNEKLFF.

The V and J genes are TRBV30 and TRBJ2-2; 8 bases match TRBD1. Germline V gene sequence: CDR1 GTSNPN, CDR2 SVGIG (reference sequence). The CDR3 runs 16 residues. The V and J ends lost 2 bases and 5 bases, in that order; junction bases with no gene match: 10. CDR3 residues: CAWSSPGQDFTGELFF. In DNA, the CDR3 is TGTGCCTGGAGTTCTCCGGGACAGGATTTTACCGGGGAGCTGTTTTTT.

The rearrangement uses TRBV27 and TRBJ1-1, with D perhaps matching TRBD1 (6 bases). The CDR3 is 14 amino acids. Trimming pared 3 bases from V and 4 bases from J, leaving 12 bases between. In germline, CDR1 is MNHEY, CDR2 SMNVEV (reference sequence). CDR3: CASSFFQGTTEAFF. The DNA for the CDR3 is TGTGCCAGCAGTTTTTTTCAGGGGACCACTGAAGCTTTCTTT.

The J gene is TRBJ1-2, the V gene TRBV2; 11 bases are shared with TRBD1. Germline CDR1 and CDR2: SNHLY and FYNNEI. The CDR3 runs to 15 residues. Trimming at V came to 4 bases and at J to 5 bases, leaving 6 bases not matched to a gene. CDR3 region: CASSGTGGRGYGYTF. The CDR3 DNA reads as TGTGCCAGCAGTGGGACAGGGGGCCGGGGGTATGGCTACACCTTC.